A single sample is the source of the 20 T cell receptor beta chains below, sequenced in a study of T cells after somatic rescue of genetic block. The table came from immunoSEQ multiplex PCR; TCRdb's copy has only in-frame clones and leaves some out. The sample yields about 72,000 clones, around 90% seen once. Sequenced input: peripheral blood mononuclear cells (PBMCs). Source of these receptors: a man aged 30-40 years.

The chain recombines TRBV11-2 with TRBJ1-1; D gene ambiguous. Germline loops: CDR1 SGHAT, CDR2 FQNNGV. With 3 bases removed from V and 5 bases from J, the gap between germline ends came to 4 bases. The CDR3 contains 11 residues. The CDR3 DNA follows: TGTGCCAGCAGCTTGGTGACTGAAGCTTTCTTT. Its translation: CASSLVTEAFF.

To note about this clone: Given the absence of the conserved phenylalanine or tryptophan at the CDR3 end, a read error is likely. The DNA is omitted, as the CDR3 cannot be located on it reliably, and the CDR3 follows TCRdb's listing. CDR3 sequence reads: CASSLGTGLVL. The chain links TRBV7-9 to TRBJ2-7; the table's TRBD1 call for D was not verified on the DNA. A total of 11 residues make up the CDR3, ends included. CDR1 and CDR2 from the germline V gene are SEHNR and FQNEAQ (reference sequence).

The rearrangement links TRBV5-1 to TRBJ2-5; the match to TRBD2 covers 10 bases. V shed 1 base, J shed 9 bases, and the junction held 9 bases outside the gene matches. Per germline, CDR1 SGHRS and CDR2 YFSETQ. CDR3 size: 15 residues. The CDR3 sequence is CASSLPSGGPEAQYF. CDR3 sequence (DNA): TGCGCCAGCAGCTTGCCTAGCGGGGGTCCCGAGGCCCAGTACTTC.

The chain has TRBV7-9 and TRBJ2-3; D possibly corresponds to TRBD2 (6 bases). Germline V CDR1 and CDR2: SEHNR, FQNEAQ (reference sequence). Trimming left V 5 bases short and J 0 bases short, with 15 bases between. CDR3 length: 16 residues. This CDR3 is CASSPSFGTSTDTQYF. The DNA of the CDR3 is TGTGCCAGCAGCCCCAGTTTCGGGACTAGCACAGATACGCAGTATTTT.

J is TRBJ2-3 and V is TRBV28; D is unresolved. This CDR3 comprises 14 residues. CDR1 is MDHEN and CDR2 is SYDVKM in the germline V gene. V shed 6 bases and J shed 4 bases, with 14 bases lying between them. CDR3 in amino acids: CASSPGPSADTQYF. DNA of the CDR3: TGTGCCAGCAGCCCCGGTCCGAGCGCAGATACGCAGTATTTT. Filled out from reference TRBV28 and TRBJ2-3, the complete variable domain reads DVKVTQSSRYLVKRTGEKVFLECVQDMDHENMFWYRQDPGLGLRLIYFSYDVKMKEKGDIPEGYSVSREKKERFSLILESASTNQTSMYLCASSPGPSADTQYFGPGTRLTVL.

The chain recombines TRBV4-2 with TRBJ2-7; TRBD2 matches 8 bases. The length of the CDR3 is 14 residues. Unmatched junction bases numbered 1, after V lost 1 base and J lost 2 bases. CDR1 and CDR2 (germline): LGHNA, YNFKEQ. CDR3 region: CASSQGGGTYEQYF. CDR3 DNA sequence: TGTGCCAGCAGCCAAGGCGGGGGGACCTACGAGCAGTACTTC.

The chain combines TRBV4-3 with TRBJ2-4, with D hard to call. V gave up 1 base and J gave up 6 bases, with 13 bases separating them. This CDR3 has 15 amino acids. Germline CDR1 is LGHNA and CDR2 is YSLEER. The CDR3 protein is CASSQGVLLTNIQYF. CDR3 DNA sequence: TGCGCCAGCAGCCAAGGGGTCCTGCTAACAAACATTCAGTACTTC.

This clone showed up just once. This chain's CDR3 is CASSASGVVETQYF. CDR3 DNA: TGTGCCAGCAGTGCTAGCGGGGTCGTGGAGACCCAGTACTTC. The chain links TRBV2 to TRBJ2-5, with 9 positions matching TRBD2. CDR1 and CDR2 (germline): SNHLY, FYNNEI. The CDR3 sequence is 14 residues long. The junction had 5 bases not matched to a gene; V was cut back by 4 bases and J by 5 bases.

The CDR3 coding sequence is TGTGCCAGCAGCTCGACAGGGGGGTTCGAGGACACTGAAGCTTTCTTT. Amino acid sequence: CASSSTGGFEDTEAFF. J is TRBJ1-1 and V is TRBV5-4; 9 positions match TRBD1. This CDR3 has 16 amino acids. With V trimmed by 3 bases and J by 3 bases, 9 bases remained unmatched. Germline V gives CDR1 SGHNT, CDR2 YYREEE (reference sequence).

The chain recombines TRBV5-5 with TRBJ2-7, with 8 bases lining up with TRBD2. The CDR3 consists of 14 residues. The germline gives CDR1 SGHKS, CDR2 YYEKEE (reference sequence). V lost 3 bases to trimming and J lost 4 bases; unmatched junction nucleotides: 6. The CDR3 coding sequence is TGTGCCAGCAGCTCCGAACTAGCGGTATACGAGCAGTACTTC. Amino acid sequence: CASSSELAVYEQYF. The variable domain in full, with the rest retrieved from reference TRBV5-5 and TRBJ2-7, is DAGVTQSPTHLIKTRGQQVTLRCSPISGHKSVSWYQQVLGQGPQFIFQYYEKEERGRGNFPDRFSARQFPNYSSELNVNALLLGDSALYLCASSSELAVYEQYFGPGTRLTVT.

The gene calls are TRBV28 and TRBJ1-1, with D perhaps TRBD1 (5 bases). CDR3 length equals 12 residues. Trimming pared 5 bases from V and 3 bases from J, leaving 7 bases between. Germline V lookup: CDR1 MDHEN, CDR2 SYDVKM. CDR3 protein: CASSLGDTEAFF. DNA of the CDR3: TGTGCCAGCAGTCTGGGGGACACTGAAGCTTTCTTT.

The chain joins TRBV4-1 to TRBJ2-3; possibly TRBD2 for D (6 bases). The length of the CDR3 is 16 residues. The V gene's germline CDR1 is MGHRA and CDR2 YSYEKL. Trimming cost V 0 bases and J 6 bases, with 16 bases left between them. The CDR3 DNA reads as TGCGCCAGCAGCCAAGAGGCGGCAGGTCGGGGGGATACGCAGTATTTT. Protein sequence: CASSQEAAGRGDTQYF.

The rearrangement joins TRBV11-2 to TRBJ2-1; D may be TRBD2 (6 bases). The CDR3 runs to 17 residues. Trimming pared 0 bases from V and 9 bases from J, leaving 21 bases between. Per the germline V gene, CDR1 is SGHAT and CDR2 is FQNNGV. DNA for the CDR3: TGTGCCAGCAGCTTAGAGGAGGGACTTCTTCGAGGCGGTGAGCAGTTCTTC. Translated, it gives CASSLEEGLLRGGEQFF.

This clone was observed a few times. The chain joins TRBV9 to TRBJ1-1, with 9 positions matching TRBD1. Germline lookup yields CDR1 SGDLS and CDR2 YYNGEE. V gave up 3 bases and J gave up 4 bases; unmatched junction bases: 4. This CDR3 spans 14 amino acids. CDR3 in DNA: TGTGCCAGCAGCGACGCGACAGGGGGCACTGAAGCTTTCTTT. It codes for CASSDATGGTEAFF.

This sequence joins TRBV7-6 and TRBJ2-7; possible D gene TRBD1, 5 bases. V was cut by 2 bases and J by 7 bases, with 18 bases left in between. Germline CDR1 is SGHVS and CDR2 is FNYEAQ. There are 15 residues in the CDR3. The CDR3 reads CASSLYADSLGEQYF. The CDR3 DNA reads TGTGCCAGCAGCTTATATGCAGACAGTCTAGGAGAGCAGTACTTC.

The chain couples TRBV5-6 to TRBJ2-3; 8 bases fit TRBD1. Losses at the gene ends were 0 bases for V and 4 bases for J; bases not matched to a gene: 4. The CDR3 covers 15 residues. Germline-derived CDR1 and CDR2 are SGHDT and YYEEEE. The DNA for the CDR3 is TGTGCCAGCAGCTTGGCCGGGACAGGAGCAGATACGCAGTATTTT. Protein sequence: CASSLAGTGADTQYF.

V is TRBV6-1 and J is TRBJ2-7, with 7 positions matching TRBD1. In germline, CDR1 is MNHNS, CDR2 SASEGT. Germline trimming cut 6 bases from V and 8 bases from J; bases unmatched to any gene: 7. CDR3 size: 12 residues. The CDR3 DNA follows: TGTGCCAGCAGGGTCGGACAGGCTAAGCAGTACTTC. Translated: CASRVGQAKQYF.

This rearrangement joins TRBV5-1 to TRBJ1-4; perhaps TRBD1 as D (5 bases). Germline CDR1 and CDR2: SGHRS and YFSETQ. Trimming stripped 0 bases from V and 5 bases from J, with 14 bases between. The CDR3 contains 16 residues. In nucleotides, the CDR3 is TGCGCCAGCAGCTTGGATTCGGGGCTGGGAAATGAAAAACTGTTTTTT. The encoded protein is CASSLDSGLGNEKLFF.

The chain combines TRBV19 with TRBJ2-3, with 11 bases that match TRBD2. The CDR3 contains 16 residues. Germline lookup yields CDR1 LNHDA and CDR2 SQIVND (reference sequence). J was trimmed by 1 base and V by 6 bases; bases with no gene match: 6. The CDR3 DNA reads as TGTGCCAGTAGCACCGGGACTAGCGGCCGCACAGATACGCAGTATTTT. Amino acid sequence: CASSTGTSGRTDTQYF.

This clone was picked up one time. The rearrangement uses TRBV5-1 and TRBJ1-1, with D unclear. This CDR3 is built from 15 residues. Trimming took off 0 bases at V and 1 base at J, with 10 bases between the two ends. Per the germline V gene, CDR1 is SGHRS and CDR2 is YFSETQ. The chain's CDR3 is CASSLGWTQNTEAFF. The CDR3 DNA reads TGCGCCAGCAGCTTGGGTTGGACCCAGAACACTGAAGCTTTCTTT.